Here is one TCR beta chain with its context. Antigen: not known. The sample originates from a study of shared clonotypes between healthy human individuals. CDR3 size: 11 residues. CDR1 is SQVTM, CDR2 ANQGSEA, per germline. Trimming pared 5 bases from V and 2 bases from J, leaving 6 bases between. This table comes from immunoSEQ multiplex PCR, and its TCRdb copy is limited to in-frame clones, with some not included. The table lists about 2.2 million clones, under 95% of them singletons. Positive CCR7 selection of CD45RO-negative cells yielded the naive CD8 cells, and terminally differentiated effector memory CD45RA+ cells were excluded. Donors were healthy HIV-negative adults without recently reported acute infections or vaccinations. Points from the study as a whole: Sharing across a few donors was seen in 4% to 6.5% of naive CD4 clonotypes. Sequencing of the sorted subsets was shown by rarefaction to be incomplete despite large depth. Naive subsets tended to show greater estimated richness than memory subsets.

The sequenced sample consisted of naive CD8+ T cells from PBMCs. J is TRBJ1-1 and V is TRBV29-1; D is unresolved. This sequence originates from a young man in good health. Some clones in this sample may be carry-over from other donors' samples. The CDR3 DNA reads as TGCAGCGTTTGGTTTAACACTGAAGCTTTCTTT. It encodes CSVWFNTEAFF.